These T cell receptor beta chains were read from a single sample in a study of PD-1 blockade in mismatch repair-deficient tumors. The protocol was immunoSEQ multiplex PCR, while the TCRdb copy is restricted to in-frame clones and leaves out a portion. The profile covers under 85,000 clones, with approximately 78% appearing a single time and about 5% taken by the ten largest. The specimen comprised peripheral blood, sampled 2 weeks after starting pembrolizumab. The receptors were gathered from an adult with mismatch repair-deficient cancer. Each CDR3 is given with its conserved first and last residue. Fields, in order: J gene, V gene, CDR3 protein.

j_call: TRBJ2-1
v_call: TRBV27
cdr3_aa: CASSSPSAHNEQFF

j_call: TRBJ2-2
v_call: TRBV10-1
cdr3_aa: CASSESGGGTNTGELFF

j_call: TRBJ2-7
v_call: TRBV10-3
cdr3_aa: CAISTGQGDYEQYF

j_call: TRBJ1-2
v_call: TRBV28
cdr3_aa: CASSLNTPGMGDYGYTF

j_call: TRBJ2-5
v_call: TRBV12-5
cdr3_aa: CASAPGGRETQYF

j_call: TRBJ2-3
v_call: TRBV27
cdr3_aa: CASSRLWRDTQYF

j_call: TRBJ2-7
v_call: TRBV6-1
cdr3_aa: CASREELQYEQYF

j_call: TRBJ1-2
v_call: TRBV5-1
cdr3_aa: CASSLEGTDLFYGYTF

j_call: TRBJ2-3
v_call: TRBV30
cdr3_aa: CAWTLGGGGPDTQYF

j_call: TRBJ2-5
v_call: TRBV11-2
cdr3_aa: CASSLASGSQGETQYF

j_call: TRBJ2-7
v_call: TRBV15
cdr3_aa: CATSRELGGYEQYF

j_call: TRBJ2-7
v_call: TRBV9
cdr3_aa: CASSVSGGREGYEQYF

j_call: TRBJ1-5
v_call: TRBV7-6
cdr3_aa: CASSLGQHQPQHF

j_call: TRBJ1-1
v_call: TRBV10-1
cdr3_aa: CASSATRSGGTEAFF

j_call: TRBJ2-1
v_call: TRBV10-3
cdr3_aa: CAISREGSHNEQFF

j_call: TRBJ1-1
v_call: TRBV19
cdr3_aa: CASSGIVWDREF

j_call: TRBJ2-7
v_call: TRBV25-1
cdr3_aa: CASSGTGVGEQYF

j_call: TRBJ1-1
v_call: TRBV9
cdr3_aa: CASSGQVNTEAFF

j_call: TRBJ2-3
v_call: TRBV7-9
cdr3_aa: CASSTQGASTDTQYF

j_call: TRBJ2-1
v_call: TRBV5-6
cdr3_aa: CASSVFLGRAGHEQFF

j_call: TRBJ2-7
v_call: TRBV7-6
cdr3_aa: CASSAAYEQYF

j_call: TRBJ1-1
v_call: TRBV29-1
cdr3_aa: CSGGAGAGTEAFF

j_call: TRBJ2-5
v_call: TRBV6-6
cdr3_aa: CASSWKARGETQYF

j_call: TRBJ2-7
v_call: TRBV5-8
cdr3_aa: CASSRTSGRFEQYF

j_call: TRBJ1-5
v_call: TRBV7-2
cdr3_aa: CASSLGGEREQPQHF

j_call: TRBJ1-4
v_call: TRBV18
cdr3_aa: CASSPAWGNEKLFF

j_call: TRBJ1-1
v_call: TRBV6-5
cdr3_aa: CASSYGGSEAFF

j_call: TRBJ2-5
v_call: TRBV7-9
cdr3_aa: CASSSSQGAAETQYF

j_call: TRBJ1-5
v_call: TRBV7-6
cdr3_aa: CASSLETGFPHF

j_call: TRBJ1-1
v_call: TRBV11-2
cdr3_aa: CASSLGGVRNTEAFF

j_call: TRBJ2-3
v_call: TRBV6-5
cdr3_aa: CASSFGLAGDTQYF

j_call: TRBJ2-7
v_call: TRBV5-4
cdr3_aa: CASSRTVTYEQYF

j_call: TRBJ1-5
v_call: TRBV6-1
cdr3_aa: CASSELTGYSNQPQHF

j_call: TRBJ1-2
v_call: TRBV9
cdr3_aa: CASSVEFNYGYTF

j_call: TRBJ2-3
v_call: TRBV7-8
cdr3_aa: CASRLAGGSTDTQYF

j_call: TRBJ2-1
v_call: TRBV7-9
cdr3_aa: CASSLDGLNNEQFF

j_call: TRBJ2-4
v_call: TRBV7-2
cdr3_aa: CASSLETGTGNIQYF

j_call: TRBJ1-5
v_call: TRBV19
cdr3_aa: CASTRTGNSNQPQHF

j_call: TRBJ2-7
v_call: TRBV29-1
cdr3_aa: CSVLRLAGDYEQYF

j_call: TRBJ1-5
v_call: TRBV18
cdr3_aa: CASSPGEGPQHF

j_call: TRBJ2-7
v_call: TRBV12-5
cdr3_aa: CASGFWGEGYEQYF

j_call: TRBJ2-7
v_call: TRBV7-9
cdr3_aa: CASSYQPGTPGGYEQYF

j_call: TRBJ2-7
v_call: TRBV11-2
cdr3_aa: CATAAPGLAAYEQYF

j_call: TRBJ2-1
v_call: TRBV25-1
cdr3_aa: CASSDRWVNEQFF

j_call: TRBJ2-5
v_call: TRBV5-4
cdr3_aa: CASSLGAQETQYF

j_call: TRBJ2-7
v_call: TRBV10-2
cdr3_aa: CASSGAPLSSYEQYF

j_call: TRBJ2-1
v_call: TRBV7-2
cdr3_aa: CASSFRTSGRNEQFF

j_call: TRBJ1-1
v_call: TRBV29-1
cdr3_aa: CSVYDSLRGAFF